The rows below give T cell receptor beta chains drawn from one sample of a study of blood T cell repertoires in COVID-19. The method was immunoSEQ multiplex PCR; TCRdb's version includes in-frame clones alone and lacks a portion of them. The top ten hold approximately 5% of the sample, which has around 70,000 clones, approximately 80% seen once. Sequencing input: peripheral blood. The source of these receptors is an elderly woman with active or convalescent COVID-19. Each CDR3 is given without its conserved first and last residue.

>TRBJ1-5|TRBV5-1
ASSEDSGNQPQH
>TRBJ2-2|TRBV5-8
ASSLEAGGELF
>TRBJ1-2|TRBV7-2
ASSLESAYGYT
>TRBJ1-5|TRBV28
ASSSYGTGKAGSQPQH
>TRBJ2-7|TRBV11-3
ASSPRDDRLSYEQY
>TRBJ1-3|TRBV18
ASSAGRPGSGNTIY
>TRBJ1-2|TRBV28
ASHAPTAYGYT
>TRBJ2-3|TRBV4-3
ASSQEPYGGGAPDTQY
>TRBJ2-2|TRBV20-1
SARSSGELF
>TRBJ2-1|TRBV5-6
ASSRLASWGYNEQF
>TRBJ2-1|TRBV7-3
ASSLGRGGSYNEQF
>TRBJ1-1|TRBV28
ASHGTGGINTEAF
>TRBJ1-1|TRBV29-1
SSSRGLGGNTEAF
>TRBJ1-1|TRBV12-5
ASGPTGNTEAF
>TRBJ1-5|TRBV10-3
AITPDRAQPQH
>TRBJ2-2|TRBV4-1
ASSQTGLTNTGELF
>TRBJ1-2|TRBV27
ASRPGQGWANYGYT
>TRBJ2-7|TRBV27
ASRRPGLAGLATYEQY
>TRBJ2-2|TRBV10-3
AISARNTGELF
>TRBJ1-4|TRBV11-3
ASSECPGISLTNEKLF
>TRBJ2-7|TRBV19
ASSIGGTSGSSYEQY
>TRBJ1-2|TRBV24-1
ATSGGNYGYT
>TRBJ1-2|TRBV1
TSSQVTSTGFHGYT
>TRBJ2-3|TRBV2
ASSFADTQY
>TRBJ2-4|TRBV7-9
ASWDRKNIQY
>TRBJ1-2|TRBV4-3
ASSQDHLAGGTANYGYT
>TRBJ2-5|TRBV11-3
ASSPRSTLSGRQETQY